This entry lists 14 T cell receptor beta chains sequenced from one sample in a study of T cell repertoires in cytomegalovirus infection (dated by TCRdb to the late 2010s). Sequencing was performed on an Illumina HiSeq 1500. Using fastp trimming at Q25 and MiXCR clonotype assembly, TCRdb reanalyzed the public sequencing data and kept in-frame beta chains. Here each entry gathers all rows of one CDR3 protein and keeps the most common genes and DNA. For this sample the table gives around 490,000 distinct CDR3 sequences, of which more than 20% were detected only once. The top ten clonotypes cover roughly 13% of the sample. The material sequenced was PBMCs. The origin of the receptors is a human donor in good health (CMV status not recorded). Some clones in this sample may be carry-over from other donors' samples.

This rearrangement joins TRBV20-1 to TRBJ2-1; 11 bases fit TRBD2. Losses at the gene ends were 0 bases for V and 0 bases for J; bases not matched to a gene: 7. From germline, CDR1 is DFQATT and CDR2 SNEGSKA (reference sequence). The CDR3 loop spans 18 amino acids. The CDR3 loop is CSARDASGRTSSYNEQFF. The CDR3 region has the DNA TGCAGTGCTAGAGATGCTAGCGGGAGGACGAGCTCCTACAATGAGCAGTTCTTC.

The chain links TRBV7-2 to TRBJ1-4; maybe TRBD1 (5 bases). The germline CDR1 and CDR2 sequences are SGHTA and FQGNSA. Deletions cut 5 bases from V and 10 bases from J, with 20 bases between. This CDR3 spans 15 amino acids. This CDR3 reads CASSPSRVETGKLFF. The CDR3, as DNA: TGTGCCAGCAGCCCTTCCAGGGTCGAAACAGGAAAACTGTTTTTT.

This CDR3 is CASSEGRQAATNEKLFF. The CDR3 nucleotides are TGTGCCAGCAGTGAAGGTCGGCAGGCTGCAACTAATGAAAAACTGTTTTTT. The chain couples TRBV25-1 to TRBJ1-4; D not resolved. This CDR3 is built from 17 residues. Germline CDR1 MGHDK, CDR2 SYGVNS. Trimming took 2 bases from V and 0 from J, leaving 13 bases between them.

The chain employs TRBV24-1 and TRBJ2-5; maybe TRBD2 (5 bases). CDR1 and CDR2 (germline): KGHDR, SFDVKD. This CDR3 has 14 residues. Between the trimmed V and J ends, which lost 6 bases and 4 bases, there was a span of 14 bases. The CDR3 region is CATSKGFAGETQYF. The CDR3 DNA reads TGTGCCACCAGTAAGGGCTTCGCGGGAGAGACCCAGTACTTC.

The CDR3 protein is CASSSVNSPLHF. CDR3 coding DNA: TGTGCCAGCAGTTCGGTGAATTCACCCCTCCACTTT. The chain links TRBV28 to TRBJ1-6; D not resolved. Germline CDR1 and CDR2: MDHEN and SYDVKM. The V end lost 4 bases, the J end lost 7 bases, and 5 bases lay between the germline ends. This CDR3 has 12 amino acids.

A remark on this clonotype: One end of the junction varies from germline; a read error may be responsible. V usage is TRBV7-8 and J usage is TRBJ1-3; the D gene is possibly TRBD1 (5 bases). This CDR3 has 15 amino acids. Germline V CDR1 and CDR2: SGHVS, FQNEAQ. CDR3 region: CASSLVEGSGNIIYF. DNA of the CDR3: TGTGCCAGCAGCTTAGTTGAGGGGTCTGGAAACATCATATATTTT.

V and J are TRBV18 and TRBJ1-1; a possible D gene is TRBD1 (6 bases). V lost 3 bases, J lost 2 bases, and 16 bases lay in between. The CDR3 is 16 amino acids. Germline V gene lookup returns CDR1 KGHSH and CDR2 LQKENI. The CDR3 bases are TGTGCCAGCTCACCGACCGGGGGGGGGCGAAACACTGAAGCTTTCTTT. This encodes CASSPTGGGRNTEAFF. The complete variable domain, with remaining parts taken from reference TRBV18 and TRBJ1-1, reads NAGVMQNPRHLVRRRGQEARLRCSPMKGHSHVYWYRQLPEEGLKFMVYLQKENIIDESGMPKERFSAEFPKEGPSILRIQQVVRGDSAAYFCASSPTGGGRNTEAFFGQGTRLTVV.

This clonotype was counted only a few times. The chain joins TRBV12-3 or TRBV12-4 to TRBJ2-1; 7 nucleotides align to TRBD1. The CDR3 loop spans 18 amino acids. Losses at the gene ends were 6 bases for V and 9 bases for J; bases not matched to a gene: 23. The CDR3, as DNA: TGTGCCAGCAGAACTCTCTTATCTGGGGCAGGGGGATGGAGTGAGCAGTTCTTC. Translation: CASRTLLSGAGGWSEQFF.

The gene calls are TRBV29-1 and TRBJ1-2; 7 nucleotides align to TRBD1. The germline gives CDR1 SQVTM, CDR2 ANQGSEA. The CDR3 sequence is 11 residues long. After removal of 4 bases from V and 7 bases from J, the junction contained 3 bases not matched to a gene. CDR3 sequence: CSVGQGSGYTF. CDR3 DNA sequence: TGCAGCGTTGGACAGGGTTCTGGCTACACCTTC.

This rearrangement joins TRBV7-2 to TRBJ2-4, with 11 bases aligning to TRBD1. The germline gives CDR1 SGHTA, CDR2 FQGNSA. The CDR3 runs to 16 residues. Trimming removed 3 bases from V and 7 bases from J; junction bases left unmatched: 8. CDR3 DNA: TGTGCCAGCAGCTTCGAACTGGGGACAGGGGGGAACATTCAGTACTTC. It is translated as CASSFELGTGGNIQYF.

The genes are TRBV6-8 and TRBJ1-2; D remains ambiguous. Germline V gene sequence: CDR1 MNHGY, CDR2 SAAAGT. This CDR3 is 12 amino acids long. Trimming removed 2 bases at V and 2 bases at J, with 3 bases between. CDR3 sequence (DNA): TGTGCCAGCAGTTACAGGAACTATGGCTACACCTTC. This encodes CASSYRNYGYTF.

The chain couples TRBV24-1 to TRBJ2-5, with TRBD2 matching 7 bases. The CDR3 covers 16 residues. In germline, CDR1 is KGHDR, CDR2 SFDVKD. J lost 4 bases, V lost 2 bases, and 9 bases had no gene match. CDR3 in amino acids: CATSDSYAGAGETQYF. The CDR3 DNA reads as TGTGCCACCAGTGATTCCTACGCGGGAGCGGGAGAGACCCAGTACTTC.

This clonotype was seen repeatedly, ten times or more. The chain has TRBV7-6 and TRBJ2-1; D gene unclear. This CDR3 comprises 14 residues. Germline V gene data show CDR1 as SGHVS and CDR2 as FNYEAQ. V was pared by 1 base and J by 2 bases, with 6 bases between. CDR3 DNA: TGTGCCAGCAGCTTAGACTTTACCTACAATGAGCAGTTCTTC. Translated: CASSLDFTYNEQFF.

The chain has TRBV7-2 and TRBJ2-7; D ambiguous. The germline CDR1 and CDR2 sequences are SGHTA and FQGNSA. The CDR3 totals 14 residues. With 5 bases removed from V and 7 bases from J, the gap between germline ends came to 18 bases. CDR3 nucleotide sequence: TGTGCCAGCAGCACTGTACGAGTCACAGAAGAGCAGTACTTC. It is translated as CASSTVRVTEEQYF.